Listed below are T cell receptor beta chains from one sample, sequenced in a study of long-term antiretroviral therapy in people with HIV. TCRdb's copy holds only in-frame clones and misses some; the assay was immunoSEQ multiplex PCR. The data contain under 25,000 clones, about 80% of them seen just once; the ten biggest clones take up approximately 12%. The sample in question was unsorted PBMCs, obtained 0.2 years after starting antiretroviral therapy. The receptors were sampled from a woman between 40 and 55 years old with HIV. The CDR3 runs from the conserved cysteine through the conserved F or W. The D gene is left open where the match is weak. A clone size is listed for some rows: how often the clone was seen (once, few, many), or a class if it is expanded.

TGTGCCAGCAGTGATTTGTTTCAGGGGACCTACGAGCAGTACTTC	CASSDLFQGTYEQYF	NA	TRBV6-1	TRBJ2-7	NA
TGTGCCAGCAGCCTTATAGCTAACTCCGGCTACAATGAGCAGTTCTTC	CASSLIANSGYNEQFF	NA	TRBV25-1	TRBJ2-1	NA
TGTGCCAGCAGCTTAGGCGGGATTCGCTCCTACGAGCAGTACTTC	CASSLGGIRSYEQYF	NA	TRBV5-4	TRBJ2-7	NA
TGTGCCTGGAGTGTCCCAGGTTTTAGCACAGATACGCAGTATTTT	CAWSVPGFSTDTQYF	NA	TRBV30	TRBJ2-3	NA
TGTGCCAGCAGCCACCCGGACCGAACTAACTATGGCTACACCTTC	CASSHPDRTNYGYTF	NA	TRBV4-2	TRBJ1-2	NA
TGTGCCAGCAGAAGGCTAGCGGAGAGCTACGAGCAGTACTTC	CASRRLAESYEQYF	NA	TRBV21-1	TRBJ2-7	NA
TGTGCCAGCAGACCATCTTTGTCCGGTTACACCGGGGAGCTGTTTTTT	CASRPSLSGYTGELFF	NA	TRBV13	TRBJ2-2	NA
TGTGCCACCAGTGAGGGGAATCCCTACGAGCAGTACTTC	CATSEGNPYEQYF	NA	TRBV15	TRBJ2-7	NA
TGCGCCAGCAGTCAGGGGCGATACGCTAACTATGGCTACACCTTC	CASSQGRYANYGYTF	NA	TRBV23-1	TRBJ1-2	NA
TGTGCCAGCAGCTTGGACCGACATGGTTCGGGGGAGCAGTACTTC	CASSLDRHGSGEQYF	few	TRBV5-6	TRBJ2-7	NA
TGTGCCAGTAGTAAGGACAGGACGTACACTGAAGCTTTCTTT	CASSKDRTYTEAFF	NA	TRBV19	TRBJ1-1	TRBD1
TGCGCCAGCAGCACCCTAGCGGGAGGGCTCAATGAGCAGTTCTTC	CASSTLAGGLNEQFF	NA	TRBV4-1	TRBJ2-1	TRBD2
TGTGCCAGCAGCTATCACCGGGGCGAGGGCAATGAGCAGTTCTTC	CASSYHRGEGNEQFF	NA	TRBV5-4	TRBJ2-1	NA
TGTGCCAGCAGAGGGGCAGGGGAATTTGGGTCCCAAGAGACCCAGTACTTC	CASRGAGEFGSQETQYF	NA	TRBV11-3	TRBJ2-5	NA
TGTGCCAGCAGCTTAGCGCGAGGGACGGCTAACTATGGCTACACCTTC	CASSLARGTANYGYTF	NA	TRBV7-9	TRBJ1-2	NA
TGTGCCAGTAACAATTTGTGGGGGGGGCCGAGTACTGAAGCTTTCTTT	CASNNLWGGPSTEAFF	once	TRBV19	TRBJ1-1	NA
TGTGCCAGCAGCCCGATGGGGACGGCATCGAGCTCCTACAATGAGCAGTTCTTC	CASSPMGTASSSYNEQFF	NA	TRBV11-2	TRBJ2-1	NA
TGCGCCAGCAGCACGACAGGGGAAAATGAGCAGTTCTTC	CASSTTGENEQFF	NA	TRBV5-1	TRBJ2-1	TRBD1
TGCAGCGCCAATCGGGGGGCGGGGACAGATACGCAGTATTTT	CSANRGAGTDTQYF	NA	TRBV29-1	TRBJ2-3	NA
TGCGCCAGCAGCCAAGATGGAAACTATGGCTACACCTTC	CASSQDGNYGYTF	NA	TRBV4-3	TRBJ1-2	NA
TGTGCCAGCAGGGCCCAAAGTGAAGCTTTCTTT	CASRAQSEAFF	NA	TRBV27	TRBJ1-1	NA
TGTGCCAGCTCACCACCGCCGGGGTCTGGAAACACCATATATTTT	CASSPPPGSGNTIYF	NA	TRBV18	TRBJ1-3	NA
TGTGCCAGCAGCTTGGGCCTAGCGGGGGACAATGAGCAGTTCTTC	CASSLGLAGDNEQFF	NA	TRBV5-6	TRBJ2-1	TRBD2
TGCAGCGTCTCCTTGGTCACCGGCCCACTTTTGTACACTGAAGCTTTCTTT	CSVSLVTGPLLYTEAFF	NA	TRBV29-1	TRBJ1-1	NA
TGTGCCAGCAGTGACGACAGGACAGGACATCAGCCCCAGCATTTT	CASSDDRTGHQPQHF	NA	TRBV6-1	TRBJ1-5	TRBD1
TGTGCCAGCAGCTTATCCCAGGTGGGGAACACTGAAGCTTTCTTT	CASSLSQVGNTEAFF	NA	TRBV7-9	TRBJ1-1	NA
TGCGCCAGCACCTCAGGTAGCGGGAGCCAGACTGAGCAGTTCTTC	CASTSGSGSQTEQFF	NA	TRBV5-1	TRBJ2-1	TRBD2
TGTGCCAGTACTTACAGGGGAGAGAGCACTGAAGCTTTCTTT	CASTYRGESTEAFF	NA	TRBV19	TRBJ1-1	TRBD1
TGTGCCAGCAGCCCGCCGACTAGCGGGGGCCCCAATGAGCAGTTCTTC	CASSPPTSGGPNEQFF	NA	TRBV11-3	TRBJ2-1	TRBD2
TGTGCCAGCAGCCCGATTGAGAATGAGCAGTTCTTC	CASSPIENEQFF	NA	TRBV7-9	TRBJ2-1	NA
TGTGCCAGCAGCTTTTCTGGGACAGGGACAACCTACGAGCAGTACTTC	CASSFSGTGTTYEQYF	NA	TRBV7-9	TRBJ2-7	TRBD1
TGTGCCAGCAGAGGGGACAGGGTAGTAAACATTCAGTACTTC	CASRGDRVVNIQYF	NA	TRBV6-1	TRBJ2-4	TRBD1
TGCGCCAGCAGCCAAGAGGAATACCTAACCTACGAGCAGTACTTC	CASSQEEYLTYEQYF	few	TRBV4-1	TRBJ2-7	NA
TGTGCCAGCAGCCACGGACTAGCGGGAGATCAAGAGACCCAGTACTTC	CASSHGLAGDQETQYF	NA	TRBV4-2	TRBJ2-5	TRBD2
TGTGCCAGTAGCCTTCAGGGGTTGCGCAATCAGCCCCAGCATTTT	CASSLQGLRNQPQHF	NA	TRBV19	TRBJ1-5	NA
TGCGCCAGCAGCCCGGTGGGACAGGGGTCCTATAATTCACCCCTCCACTTT	CASSPVGQGSYNSPLHF	NA	TRBV5-1	TRBJ1-6	TRBD1
TGTGCCAGCAGCGGTCCCCAGACCTCGGCTTTCTTT	CASSGPQTSAFF	few	TRBV7-9	TRBJ1-1	NA
TGTGCCTGGAGTGGCGGCGGCGGTGAGCAGTTCTTC	CAWSGGGGEQFF	NA	TRBV30	TRBJ2-1	NA
TGTGCCAGCAGCTTAGCGGCTAGCGGGGGGCAAGAGACCCAGTACTTC	CASSLAASGGQETQYF	NA	TRBV7-2	TRBJ2-5	TRBD2
TGCGCCAGCAGCCCCACGGGACACCCAAACACAGATACGCAGTATTTT	CASSPTGHPNTDTQYF	NA	TRBV5-1	TRBJ2-3	NA
TGTGCCAGCAGCCCGCAACAGGGATCCGGCTATGGCTACACCTTC	CASSPQQGSGYGYTF	NA	TRBV7-2	TRBJ1-2	NA
TGTGCCAGTAGTATAAGAGGGGAAAGCAATCAGCCCCAGCATTTT	CASSIRGESNQPQHF	once	TRBV19	TRBJ1-5	NA
TGTGCCAGCAGCTTGGCCGGTTGGACACGCCTAAATGAAAAACTGTTTTTT	CASSLAGWTRLNEKLFF	NA	TRBV5-5	TRBJ1-4	NA
TGTGCCAGCAGCCTTCCTAGCTCCTATAATTCACCCCTCCACTTT	CASSLPSSYNSPLHF	NA	TRBV5-6	TRBJ1-6	NA
TGTGCCAGCAGCCACCCGACTAGCGGGGGACTAGAGACCCAGTACTTC	CASSHPTSGGLETQYF	NA	TRBV5-4	TRBJ2-5	TRBD2
TGTGCCACCAGCAGAGATGCAGGGCCCCTCTACGAGCAGTACTTC	CATSRDAGPLYEQYF	NA	TRBV15	TRBJ2-7	NA
TGTGCCAGCAGCTTGCTAGGGACTACGACTGAAGCTTTCTTT	CASSLLGTTTEAFF	NA	TRBV5-8	TRBJ1-1	NA
TGCGCCAGCAGCTTGTGGCTAGCGGGGGGTCACAATGAGCAGTTCTTC	CASSLWLAGGHNEQFF	NA	TRBV5-1	TRBJ2-1	TRBD2
TGTGCCAGCAGCCCGGATGAGGTCACTGAAGCTTTCTTT	CASSPDEVTEAFF	once	TRBV5-4	TRBJ1-1	NA
TGTGCCAGCAGCTTAGAAGGGGAAGGGCCCACAGATACGCAGTATTTT	CASSLEGEGPTDTQYF	once	TRBV11-3	TRBJ2-3	NA
TGCGCCAGCACCCCCCCCGGGACAGGGCACAATGAGCAGTTCTTC	CASTPPGTGHNEQFF	NA	TRBV10-2	TRBJ2-1	TRBD1
TGTGCCAGCAGTGAGGGGCAGAACACTGAAGCTTTCTTT	CASSEGQNTEAFF	NA	TRBV25-1	TRBJ1-1	NA